The 12 T cell receptor beta chains below were found in one sample sequenced in a study of CD8 T cells in ankylosing spondylitis. One entry per CDR3 protein, called by TCRdb with MiXCR from the 5' RACE reads. The sample yields approximately 130,000 distinct CDR3 sequences, over 10% seen once. The specimen sequenced was blood, either unsorted or a sorted T cell fraction (not recorded which). The origin of the receptors is a female donor with ankylosing spondylitis or in good health (not recorded which).

This clonotype was recorded many times. V usage is TRBV5-1 and J usage is TRBJ2-4; tentatively, D is TRBD2 (5 bases). Germline lookup yields CDR1 SGHRS and CDR2 YFSETQ. Trimming took 1 base from V and 8 from J, leaving 7 bases between them. The length of the CDR3 is 12 residues. CDR3 bases: TGCGCCAGCAGCTTGACTAGTGACATTCAGTACTTC. It yields the protein CASSLTSDIQYF. The full variable domain, completed using reference TRBV5-1 and TRBJ2-4, is KAGVTQTPRYLIKTRGQQVTLSCSPISGHRSVSWYQQTPGQGLQFLFEYFSETQRNKGNFPGRFSGRQFSNSRSEMNVSTLELGDSALYLCASSLTSDIQYFGAGTRLSVL.

This clonotype was observed at least ten times. This chain links TRBV2 with TRBJ1-6; no definite D call. Germline V gene data show CDR1 as SNHLY and CDR2 as FYNNEI. The CDR3 loop spans 15 amino acids. V lost 7 bases and J lost 7, with 17 bases in between. The DNA for the CDR3 is TGTGCCAGCACCTCAGCCGGGGTCGGCAATTCACCCCTCCACTTT. It translates to CASTSAGVGNSPLHF.

This clonotype was detected ten times or more. The chain recombines TRBV19 with TRBJ1-3; D ambiguous. V lost 7 bases, J lost 3 bases, and 19 bases lay in between. CDR3 length: 16 amino acids. CDR1 and CDR2 (germline): LNHDA, SQIVND (reference sequence). The CDR3 DNA reads as TGTGCCAGTACCCATATCCCCTCGGCGATTGGAAACACCATATATTTT. Translated: CASTHIPSAIGNTIYF.

There are many counts of this clonotype. J is TRBJ1-2 and V is TRBV29-1; 10 nucleotides line up with TRBD1. Germline assignment: CDR1 SQVTM and CDR2 ANQGSEA. CDR3 length: 14 residues. J lost 5 bases, V lost 7 bases, and 10 bases had no gene match. The CDR3 sequence is CSGVGDRGLYGYTF. DNA for the CDR3: TGCAGCGGTGTTGGGGACAGGGGCCTTTATGGCTACACCTTC.

This clonotype was picked up many times. The chain joins TRBV29-1 to TRBJ1-2, with 7 bases lining up with TRBD1. CDR3 length equals 15 residues. The V and J ends lost 1 base and 5 bases, in that order; junction bases with no gene match: 10. Germline V lookup: CDR1 SQVTM, CDR2 ANQGSEA. This chain's CDR3 is CSVEGERQGFYGYTF. The CDR3 bases are TGCAGCGTTGAAGGGGAACGACAGGGTTTTTATGGCTACACCTTC.

This clonotype was counted ten times or more. V gene TRBV3-1 combines with J gene TRBJ1-6, with 7 nucleotides matching TRBD1. The CDR3 totals 14 residues. Germline CDR1 LGHDT, CDR2 YNNKEL (reference sequence). V shed 0 bases, J shed 7 bases, and the junction held 0 bases outside the gene matches. DNA for the CDR3: TGTGCCAGCAGCCAAGAACAGGGGAATTCACCCCTCCACTTT. It codes for CASSQEQGNSPLHF.

This clonotype was seen more than once but under ten times. The chain links TRBV12-3 or TRBV12-4 to TRBJ2-7; 10 bases are shared with TRBD2. V lost 7 bases to trimming and J lost 0 bases; unmatched junction nucleotides: 15. The CDR3 is made up of 18 amino acids. The CDR3 bases are TGTGCCAGCATGCCGGGGGGACTAGCGCCTTCGAGCTCCTACGAGCAGTACTTC. Translated, it gives CASMPGGLAPSSSYEQYF.

This clonotype has ten or more counts. The chain employs TRBV20-1 and TRBJ2-3, with 7 bases lining up with TRBD2. V shed 3 bases, J shed 4 bases, and the junction held 4 bases outside the gene matches. The CDR3 totals 13 residues. Germline CDR1 is DFQATT and CDR2 is SNEGSKA (reference sequence). The CDR3 DNA reads as TGCAGTGCTAGCGGGAGGAGCGCAGATACGCAGTATTTT. Its protein is CSASGRSADTQYF.

This clonotype was observed once. The V call is TRBV5-1, the J call TRBJ2-5, with 11 bases aligning to TRBD2. Germline assignment: CDR1 SGHRS and CDR2 YFSETQ. Unmatched junction bases numbered 9, after V lost 6 bases and J lost 2 bases. This CDR3 has 16 amino acids. The CDR3 reads CASNSSASGRQETQYF. The DNA for the CDR3 is TGCGCCAGCAACTCGTCCGCTAGCGGGAGGCAAGAGACCCAGTACTTC. Based on the CDR3 plus reference TRBV5-1 and TRBJ2-5, the full variable domain is KAGVTQTPRYLIKTRGQQVTLSCSPISGHRSVSWYQQTPGQGLQFLFEYFSETQRNKGNFPGRFSGRQFSNSRSEMNVSTLELGDSALYLCASNSSASGRQETQYFGPGTRLLVL.

This clonotype was observed a few times. The rearrangement links TRBV12-3 or TRBV12-4 to TRBJ2-1; 9 positions match TRBD2. After removal of 6 bases from V and 10 bases from J, the junction contained 16 bases not matched to a gene. This CDR3 has 16 amino acids. The CDR3 nucleotides are TGTGCCAGCAGCCCTCCTACTAGCGGGTTCCGTACAGAGCAGTTCTTC. Translated: CASSPPTSGFRTEQFF.

This clonotype has at least ten counts. This chain connects TRBV11-1 to TRBJ2-7; 7 bases match TRBD2. The CDR3 runs to 15 residues. J gave up 0 bases and V 5 bases, and 7 bases lay outside the gene matches. Germline CDR1 SGHAT, CDR2 FQDESV (reference sequence). The CDR3 nucleotides are TGTGCCAGCAGCCGGGGGGACGCCACCTCCTACGAGCAGTACTTC. It encodes CASSRGDATSYEQYF.

This clonotype came up many times. The V and J genes are TRBV7-9 and TRBJ2-7; 10 nucleotides agree with TRBD2. This CDR3 is 15 amino acids long. V gave up 6 bases and J gave up 2 bases; unmatched junction bases: 7. Germline assignment: CDR1 SEHNR and CDR2 FQNEAQ (reference sequence). The DNA for the CDR3 is TGTGCCAGCAGTTCCGAGCGGGAGGGCCCCTACGAGCAGTACTTC. Amino acids: CASSSEREGPYEQYF.